This T cell receptor beta chain was recorded in a study of T cell responses to AZD1222 COVID-19 vaccine. Study-level points and caveats: Reportedly, nearly half of unique spike TCRs recognized epitopes outside B.1.351/B.1.1.7 mutations. The repertoires were collected only after the peak T cell response.

This clone was seen more than once but under ten times. Its antigen is unidentified. The CDR3 has 15 amino acids. Germline V gene lookup returns CDR1 ENHRY and CDR2 SYGVKD. The V and J ends lost 8 bases and 6 bases, in that order; junction bases with no gene match: 8. Clones were read by immunoSEQ multiplex PCR, and TCRdb kept only the in-frame ones, dropping some. The data contain 95,000 to 150,000 clones, around 93% of them singletons. The chain joins TRBV10-3 to TRBJ2-1; 12 nucleotides align to TRBD2. The TCR sequence derives from an adult in good health. The sequencing here drew on peripheral blood, taken on day 0 of AZD1222 vaccination. The CDR3 reads CAIQSSGRAGNEQFF. The CDR3 region has the DNA TGTGCCATCCAATCTAGCGGGAGGGCCGGCAATGAGCAGTTCTTC.